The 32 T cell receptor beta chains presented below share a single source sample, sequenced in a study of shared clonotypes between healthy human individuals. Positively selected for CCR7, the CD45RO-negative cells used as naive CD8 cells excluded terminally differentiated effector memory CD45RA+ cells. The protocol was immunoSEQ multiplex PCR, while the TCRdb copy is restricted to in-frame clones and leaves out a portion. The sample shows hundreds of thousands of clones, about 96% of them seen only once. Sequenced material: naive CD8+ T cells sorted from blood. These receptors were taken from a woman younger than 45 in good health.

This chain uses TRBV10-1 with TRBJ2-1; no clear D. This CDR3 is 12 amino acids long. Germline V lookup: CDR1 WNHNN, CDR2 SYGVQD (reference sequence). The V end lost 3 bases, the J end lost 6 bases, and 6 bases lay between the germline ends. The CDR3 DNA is TGCGCCAGCAGTGATAGTTCCAATGAGCAGTTCTTC. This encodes CASSDSSNEQFF.

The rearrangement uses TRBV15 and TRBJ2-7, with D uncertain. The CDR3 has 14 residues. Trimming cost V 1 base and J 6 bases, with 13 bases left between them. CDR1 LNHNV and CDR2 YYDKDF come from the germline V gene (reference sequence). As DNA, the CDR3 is TGTGCCACCAGCAGAGCCCGATTTTCGGGCGAGCAGTACTTC. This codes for CATSRARFSGEQYF.

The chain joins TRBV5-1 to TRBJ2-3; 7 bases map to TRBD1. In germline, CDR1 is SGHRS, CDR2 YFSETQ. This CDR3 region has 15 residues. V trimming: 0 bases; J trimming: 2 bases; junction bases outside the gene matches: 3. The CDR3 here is CASSLGDSHTDTQYF. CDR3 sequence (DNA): TGCGCCAGCAGCTTGGGGGACAGCCACACAGATACGCAGTATTTT.

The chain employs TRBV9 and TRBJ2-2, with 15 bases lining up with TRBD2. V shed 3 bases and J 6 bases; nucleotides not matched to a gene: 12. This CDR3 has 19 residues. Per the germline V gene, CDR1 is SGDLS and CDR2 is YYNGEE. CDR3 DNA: TGTGCCAGCAGCGCCCGCAGGACTAGCGGGAGGGCCGTATCCGGGGAGCTGTTTTTT. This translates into CASSARRTSGRAVSGELFF.

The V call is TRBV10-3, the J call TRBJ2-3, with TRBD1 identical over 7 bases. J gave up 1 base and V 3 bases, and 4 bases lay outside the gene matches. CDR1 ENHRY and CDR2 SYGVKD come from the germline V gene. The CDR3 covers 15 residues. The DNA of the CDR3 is TGTGCCATCAGTGACCTTGACAGGGGCACAGATACGCAGTATTTT. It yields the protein CAISDLDRGTDTQYF.

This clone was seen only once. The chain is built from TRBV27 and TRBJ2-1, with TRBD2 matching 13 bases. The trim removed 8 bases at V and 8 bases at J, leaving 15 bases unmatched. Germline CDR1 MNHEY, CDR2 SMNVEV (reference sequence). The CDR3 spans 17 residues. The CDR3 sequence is CASSGTSGTAPGDEQFF. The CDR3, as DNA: TGTGCCAGCTCCGGGACTAGCGGGACAGCGCCGGGCGATGAGCAGTTCTTC.

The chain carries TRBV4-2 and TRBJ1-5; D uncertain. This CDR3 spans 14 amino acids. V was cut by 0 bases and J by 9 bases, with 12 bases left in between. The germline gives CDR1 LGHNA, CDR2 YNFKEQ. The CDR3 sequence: CASSQESPMGPQHF. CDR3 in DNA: TGTGCCAGCAGCCAAGAATCCCCCATGGGGCCCCAGCATTTT.

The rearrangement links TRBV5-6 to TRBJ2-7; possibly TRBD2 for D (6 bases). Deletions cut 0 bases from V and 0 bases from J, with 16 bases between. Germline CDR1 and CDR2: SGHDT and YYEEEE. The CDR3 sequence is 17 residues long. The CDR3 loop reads CASSLDHWEDNSYEQYF. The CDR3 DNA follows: TGTGCCAGCAGCTTGGATCACTGGGAGGACAACTCCTACGAGCAGTACTTC.

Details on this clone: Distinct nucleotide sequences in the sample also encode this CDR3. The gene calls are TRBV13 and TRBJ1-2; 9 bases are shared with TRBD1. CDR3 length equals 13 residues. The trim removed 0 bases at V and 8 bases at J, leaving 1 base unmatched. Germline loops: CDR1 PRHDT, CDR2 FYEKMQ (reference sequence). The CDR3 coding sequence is TGTGCCAGCAGCTTAGGGACAGGGGGAGGCTACACCTTC. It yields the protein CASSLGTGGGYTF.

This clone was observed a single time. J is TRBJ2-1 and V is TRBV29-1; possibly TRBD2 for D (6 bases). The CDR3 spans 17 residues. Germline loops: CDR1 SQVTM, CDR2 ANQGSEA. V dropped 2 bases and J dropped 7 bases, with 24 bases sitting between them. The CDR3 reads CSVENARELRRNNEQFF. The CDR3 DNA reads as TGCAGCGTTGAAAATGCCCGGGAGTTGCGGCGGAATAATGAGCAGTTCTTC.

This chain's CDR3 is CASSAGLAGVVETQYF. CDR3 nucleotide sequence: TGTGCCAGCAGTGCGGGACTAGCGGGAGTGGTAGAGACCCAGTACTTC. The V and J genes are TRBV2 and TRBJ2-5; 14 bases fit TRBD2. Germline CDR1 is SNHLY and CDR2 is FYNNEI. The V segment lost 4 bases and the J segment 4 bases; nucleotides outside the gene matches: 5. The CDR3 runs 16 residues.

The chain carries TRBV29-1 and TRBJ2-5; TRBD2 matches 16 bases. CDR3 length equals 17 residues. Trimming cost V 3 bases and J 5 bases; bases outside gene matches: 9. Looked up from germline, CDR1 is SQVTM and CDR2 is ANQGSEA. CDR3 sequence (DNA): TGCAGCGTTGAGGGGGGGACTAGCGGGAGGGCCATCGAGACCCAGTACTTC. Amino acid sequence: CSVEGGTSGRAIETQYF.

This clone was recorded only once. CDR3 sequence (DNA): TGCGCCAGCAGCCAAGCCGACGGGACCTACGAGCAGTACTTC. It codes for CASSQADGTYEQYF. This chain joins TRBV4-1 and TRBJ2-7; D is perhaps TRBD2 (5 bases). The V end lost 1 base, the J end lost 2 bases, and 9 bases lay between the germline ends. From germline, CDR1 is MGHRA and CDR2 YSYEKL. CDR3 length: 14 amino acids.

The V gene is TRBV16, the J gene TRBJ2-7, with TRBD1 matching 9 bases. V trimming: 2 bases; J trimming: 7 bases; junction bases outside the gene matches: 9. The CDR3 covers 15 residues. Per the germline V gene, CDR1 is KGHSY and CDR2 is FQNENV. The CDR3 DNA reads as TGTGCCAGCAGCCAAGGACAGGGGTCTTCGGGAGAGCAGTACTTC. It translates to CASSQGQGSSGEQYF. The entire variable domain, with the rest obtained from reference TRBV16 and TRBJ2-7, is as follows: GEEVAQTPKHLVRGEGQKAKLYCAPIKGHSYVFWYQQVLKNEFKFLISFQNENVFDETGMPKERFSAKCLPNSPCSLEIQATKLEDSAVYFCASSQGQGSSGEQYFGPGTRLTVT.

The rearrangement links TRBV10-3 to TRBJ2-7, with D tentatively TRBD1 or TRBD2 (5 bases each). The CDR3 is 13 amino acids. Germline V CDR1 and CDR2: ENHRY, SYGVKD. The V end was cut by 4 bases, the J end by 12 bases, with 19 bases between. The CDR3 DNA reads TGTGCCATCAGTGGGGACCTGAGTCGGTCGTCGTACTTC. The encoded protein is CAISGDLSRSSYF.

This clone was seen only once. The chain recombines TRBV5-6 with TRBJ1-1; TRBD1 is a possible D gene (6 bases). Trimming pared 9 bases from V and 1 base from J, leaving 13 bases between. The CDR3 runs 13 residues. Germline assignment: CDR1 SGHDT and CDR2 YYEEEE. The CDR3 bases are TGTGCCACCGGACAGATTCCGAACACTGAAGCTTTCTTT. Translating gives CATGQIPNTEAFF.

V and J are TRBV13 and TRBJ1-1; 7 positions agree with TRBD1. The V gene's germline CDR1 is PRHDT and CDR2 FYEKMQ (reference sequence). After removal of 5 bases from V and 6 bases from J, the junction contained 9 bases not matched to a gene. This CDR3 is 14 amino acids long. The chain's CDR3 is CASSRQGRFAEAFF. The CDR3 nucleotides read TGTGCCAGCAGCCGACAGGGAAGATTCGCTGAAGCTTTCTTT.

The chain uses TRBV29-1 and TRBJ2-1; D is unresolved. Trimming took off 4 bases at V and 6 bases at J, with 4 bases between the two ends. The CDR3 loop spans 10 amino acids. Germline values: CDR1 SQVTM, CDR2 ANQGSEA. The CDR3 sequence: CSVGGNEQFF. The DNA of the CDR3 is TGCAGCGTTGGGGGCAATGAGCAGTTCTTC.

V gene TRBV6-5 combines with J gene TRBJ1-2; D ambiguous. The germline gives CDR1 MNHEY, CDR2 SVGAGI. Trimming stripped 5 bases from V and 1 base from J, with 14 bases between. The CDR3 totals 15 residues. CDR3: CASSTNSYSNYGYTF. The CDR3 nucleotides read TGTGCCAGCAGTACCAACAGCTACAGTAACTATGGCTACACCTTC.

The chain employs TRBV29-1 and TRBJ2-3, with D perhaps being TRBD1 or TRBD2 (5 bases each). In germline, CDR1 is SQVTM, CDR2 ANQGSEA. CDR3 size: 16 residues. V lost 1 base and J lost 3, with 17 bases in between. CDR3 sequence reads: CSVEGTPRGETDTQYF. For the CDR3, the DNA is TGCAGCGTTGAAGGGACACCACGAGGGGAAACAGATACGCAGTATTTT.

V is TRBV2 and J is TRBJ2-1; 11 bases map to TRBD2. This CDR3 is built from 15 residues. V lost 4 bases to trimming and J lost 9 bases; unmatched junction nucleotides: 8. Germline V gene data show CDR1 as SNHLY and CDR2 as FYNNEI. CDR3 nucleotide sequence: TGTGCCAGCAGTGTTGGGGCTAGCGGGAGGTTTGAGCAGTTCTTC. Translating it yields CASSVGASGRFEQFF.

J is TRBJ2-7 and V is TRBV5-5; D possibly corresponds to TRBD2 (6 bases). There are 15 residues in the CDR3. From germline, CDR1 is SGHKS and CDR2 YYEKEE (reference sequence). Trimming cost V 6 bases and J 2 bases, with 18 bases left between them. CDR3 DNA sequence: TGTGCCAGCACCGCGGAGGGCCAGGGTGCCTACGAGCAGTACTTC. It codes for CASTAEGQGAYEQYF.

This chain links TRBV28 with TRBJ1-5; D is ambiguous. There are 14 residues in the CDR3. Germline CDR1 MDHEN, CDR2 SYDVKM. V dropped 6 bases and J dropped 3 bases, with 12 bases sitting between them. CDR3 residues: CASRAGSTNQPQHF. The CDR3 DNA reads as TGTGCCAGCAGGGCCGGGTCGACCAATCAGCCCCAGCATTTT.

The CDR3 region is CAWSSSNNEQFF. The CDR3 DNA follows: TGTGCCTGGAGTTCTAGCAACAATGAGCAGTTCTTC. The J gene is TRBJ2-1, the V gene TRBV30; D may be TRBD2 (5 bases). The CDR3 contains 12 residues. The germline CDR1 and CDR2 sequences are GTSNPN and SVGIG (reference sequence). Deletions cut 2 bases from V and 5 bases from J, with 7 bases between.

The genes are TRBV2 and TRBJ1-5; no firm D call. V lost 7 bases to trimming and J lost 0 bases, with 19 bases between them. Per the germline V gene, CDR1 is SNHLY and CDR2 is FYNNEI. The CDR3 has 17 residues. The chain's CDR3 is CASTLAQSSYSNQPQHF. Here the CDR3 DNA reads TGTGCCAGCACGTTGGCCCAGAGCAGTTATAGCAATCAGCCCCAGCATTTT. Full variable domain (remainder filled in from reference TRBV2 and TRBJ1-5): EPEVTQTPSHQVTQMGQEVILRCVPISNHLYFYWYRQILGQKVEFLVSFYNNEISEKSEIFDDQFSVERPDGSNFTLKIRSTKLEDSAMYFCASTLAQSSYSNQPQHFGDGTRLSIL.

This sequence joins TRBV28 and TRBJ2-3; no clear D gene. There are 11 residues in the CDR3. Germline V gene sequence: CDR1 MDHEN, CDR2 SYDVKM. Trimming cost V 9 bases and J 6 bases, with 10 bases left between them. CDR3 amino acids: CASHWRDTQYF. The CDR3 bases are TGTGCCAGTCATTGGCGGGATACGCAGTATTTT.

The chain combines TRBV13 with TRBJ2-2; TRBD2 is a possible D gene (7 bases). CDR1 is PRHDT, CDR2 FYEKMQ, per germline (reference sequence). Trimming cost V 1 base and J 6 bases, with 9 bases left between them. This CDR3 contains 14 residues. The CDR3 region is CASSLAGGAGELFF. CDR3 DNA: TGTGCCAGCAGCTTAGCGGGGGGCGCCGGGGAGCTGTTTTTT.

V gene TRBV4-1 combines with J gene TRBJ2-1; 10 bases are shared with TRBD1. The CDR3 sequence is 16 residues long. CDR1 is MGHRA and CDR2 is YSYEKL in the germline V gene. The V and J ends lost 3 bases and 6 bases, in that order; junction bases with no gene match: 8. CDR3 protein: CASSQGPGTGVNEQFF. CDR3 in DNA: TGCGCCAGCAGCCAGGGTCCCGGGACAGGGGTCAATGAGCAGTTCTTC.

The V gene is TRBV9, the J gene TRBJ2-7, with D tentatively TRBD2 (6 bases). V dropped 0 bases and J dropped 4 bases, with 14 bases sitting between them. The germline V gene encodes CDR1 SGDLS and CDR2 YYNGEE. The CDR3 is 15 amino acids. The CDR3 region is CASSVAFGRGYEQYF. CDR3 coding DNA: TGTGCCAGCAGCGTAGCTTTCGGGAGAGGGTACGAGCAGTACTTC.

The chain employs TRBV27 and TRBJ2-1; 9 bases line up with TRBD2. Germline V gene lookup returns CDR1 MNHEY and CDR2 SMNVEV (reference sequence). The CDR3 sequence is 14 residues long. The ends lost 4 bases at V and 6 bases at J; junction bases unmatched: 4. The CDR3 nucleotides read TGTGCCAGCAGTTCCGTAGCGGGAGTCAATGAGCAGTTCTTC. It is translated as CASSSVAGVNEQFF.

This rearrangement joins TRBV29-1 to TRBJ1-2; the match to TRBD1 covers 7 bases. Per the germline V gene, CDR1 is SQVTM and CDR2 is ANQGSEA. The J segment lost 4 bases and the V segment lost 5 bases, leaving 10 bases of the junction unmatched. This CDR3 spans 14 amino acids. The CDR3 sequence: CSVLETGVVYGYTF. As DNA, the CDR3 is TGCAGCGTTCTTGAAACAGGGGTGGTCTATGGCTACACCTTC.

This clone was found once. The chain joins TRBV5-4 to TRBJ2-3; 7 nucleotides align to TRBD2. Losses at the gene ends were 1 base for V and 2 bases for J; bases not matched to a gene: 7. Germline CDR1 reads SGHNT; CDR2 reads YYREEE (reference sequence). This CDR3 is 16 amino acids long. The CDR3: CASSLMWGGPTDTQYF. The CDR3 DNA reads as TGTGCCAGCAGCTTGATGTGGGGGGGACCCACAGATACGCAGTATTTT.